This T cell receptor (beta chain) originates from a study of T cells after yellow fever vaccination. General study findings and limits: Most primary-vaccination clones reappeared after the booster (about 95% CD4, roughly 88% CD8). A limited proportion of clonotypes was detected within both the CD4 and CD8 compartments.

Germline-derived CDR1 and CDR2 are LGHNA and YSLEER. J was trimmed by 7 bases and V by 0 bases; bases with no gene match: 6. The CDR3 sequence is 16 residues long. TCRdb independently ran MiXCR on the 5' RACE reads; one entry per CDR3 protein. This table has under 250,000 distinct CDR3 sequences, 6.5% to 8.5% appearing once. This clonotype showed up many times. Its antigen is undetermined. V usage is TRBV4-3 and J usage is TRBJ1-6, with 7 nucleotides matching TRBD1. The sample in question was CD4+ T cells sorted from PBMCs, obtained 15 days after the yellow fever booster vaccination. The sequence was collected from a man aged 30 to 39 who received the YFV17D yellow fever vaccine. CDR3 DNA: TGCGCCAGCAGCCAAGAGACGACAGGGAGCAATTCACCCCTCCACTTT. Protein product: CASSQETTGSNSPLHF.